This T cell receptor beta chain derives from a study of blood T cell repertoires in COVID-19. About the study: PBMCs, B-cell-depleted T cells, or T cells provided the cDNA or gDNA that made up the material.

The protocol was immunoSEQ multiplex PCR, while the TCRdb copy is restricted to in-frame clones and leaves out a portion. The profile covers some 57,000 clones, with approximately 92% appearing a single time and under 7.5% taken by the ten largest. The germline CDR1 and CDR2 sequences are SGHRS and YFSETQ. The V gene end was trimmed by 4 bases and the J gene end by 0 bases; junction bases not matched to a gene: 9. The CDR3 loop spans 16 amino acids. Sequenced input: peripheral blood. The TCR was taken from a man aged 45-60 years with active COVID-19. The chain employs TRBV5-1 and TRBJ1-2, with 7 positions matching TRBD1. As DNA, the CDR3 is TGCGCCAGCAGCCCCATCCCAGGGGGTTCTAACTATGGCTACACCTTC. This gives the protein CASSPIPGGSNYGYTF.